The 30 T cell receptor beta chains given below trace back to one sample, sequenced in a study of T cells after yellow fever vaccination. TCRdb used MiXCR to reprocess the 5' RACE reads, holding one entry per CDR3 protein. This repertoire shows hundreds of thousands of distinct CDR3 sequences, 15% to 20% found once; its top ten account for over 11%. The sample here was PBMCs, taken 15 days after the yellow fever booster vaccination. Every receptor here comes from a man in his thirties or forties who received the YFV17D yellow fever vaccine.

The V gene is TRBV10-3, the J gene TRBJ2-1; perhaps TRBD2 as D (6 bases). Per the germline V gene, CDR1 is ENHRY and CDR2 is SYGVKD. The V end was cut by 4 bases, the J end by 9 bases, with 19 bases between. The CDR3 loop spans 15 amino acids. CDR3: CAISAIGSGGSEQFF. The CDR3 region has the DNA TGTGCCATCAGTGCTATCGGGAGTGGTGGGTCTGAGCAGTTCTTC.

The chain joins TRBV20-1 to TRBJ2-2; D possibly uses TRBD1 or TRBD2 (6 bases each). Trimming removed 5 bases at V and 5 bases at J, with 15 bases between. The CDR3 is 14 residues long. The germline V gene has CDR1 DFQATT and CDR2 SNEGSKA (reference sequence). The CDR3 sequence is CSARTGGPTGELFF. CDR3 sequence (DNA): TGCAGTGCTCGCACCGGGGGCCCAACCGGGGAGCTGTTTTTT.

V gene TRBV11-2 combines with J gene TRBJ2-1, with 10 positions matching TRBD1. Losses at the gene ends were 5 bases for V and 5 bases for J; bases not matched to a gene: 12. This CDR3 contains 17 residues. CDR1 and CDR2 (germline): SGHAT, FQNNGV. The DNA of the CDR3 is TGTGCCAGCAGCATGATAATGGGACAGGGGCATAACAATGAGCAGTTCTTC. It codes for CASSMIMGQGHNNEQFF.

This clonotype was counted between two and nine times. The chain couples TRBV20-1 to TRBJ2-7; a possible D gene is TRBD1 (7 bases). Germline lookup yields CDR1 DFQATT and CDR2 SNEGSKA (reference sequence). V lost 6 bases, J lost 2 bases, and 14 bases lay in between. The CDR3 has 13 amino acids. The chain's CDR3 is CSARPRGAYEQYF. As DNA, the CDR3 is TGCAGTGCCCGTCCCAGGGGGGCCTACGAGCAGTACTTC.

This clonotype was seen a few times. The rearrangement uses TRBV7-9 and TRBJ2-1; 8 bases are shared with TRBD2. The CDR3 extends over 16 amino acids. V trimming: 7 bases; J trimming: 4 bases; junction bases outside the gene matches: 12. Germline-derived CDR1 and CDR2 are SEHNR and FQNEAQ (reference sequence). CDR3 in DNA: TGTGCCAGCATCAAACGAACGGGAGGGACGTACAATGAGCAGTTCTTC. It yields the protein CASIKRTGGTYNEQFF.

This clonotype was counted between two and nine times. This clone may be a read error of a much larger clone one base away. The chain combines TRBV2 with TRBJ2-2; D uncertain. The CDR3 sequence is 12 residues long. From germline, CDR1 is SNHLY and CDR2 FYNNEI. Trimming removed 7 bases from V and 0 bases from J, with 3 bases in between. The CDR3 protein is CASIPNTGELFF. The CDR3 nucleotides read TGTGCCAGCATTCCGAACACCGGGGAGCTGTTTTTT.

This sequence joins TRBV3-1 and TRBJ2-7, with D perhaps TRBD1 (5 bases). Germline CDR1 and CDR2: LGHDT and YNNKEL (reference sequence). Between the trimmed V and J ends, which lost 5 bases and 3 bases, there was a span of 23 bases. The CDR3 sequence is 17 residues long. The CDR3, as DNA: TGTGCCAGCAGCGCTCGACCGTCAGGGATAGACCTCTACGAGCAGTACTTC. Protein product: CASSARPSGIDLYEQYF.

The table lists this clonotype with a few counts. The chain is built from TRBV6-5 and TRBJ2-2, with D tentatively TRBD1 or TRBD2 (7 bases each). Germline V gene data show CDR1 as MNHEY and CDR2 as SVGAGI. The CDR3 contains 15 residues. Trimming took off 2 bases at V and 7 bases at J, with 14 bases between the two ends. This CDR3 reads CASSYQGGAGGELFF. The CDR3 coding sequence is TGTGCCAGCAGTTACCAGGGGGGGGCCGGCGGGGAGCTGTTTTTT.

The rearrangement links TRBV4-3 to TRBJ2-1; 9 positions match TRBD2. V lost 3 bases to trimming and J lost 7 bases; unmatched junction nucleotides: 13. Per germline, CDR1 LGHNA and CDR2 YSLEER. The CDR3 runs to 17 residues. CDR3 nucleotides: TGCGCCAGCAGCCATGGAACATTAGCGGGAGAAGGGAATGAGCAGTTCTTC. Translated, it gives CASSHGTLAGEGNEQFF.

The J gene is TRBJ2-5, the V gene TRBV5-1, with D possibly being TRBD2 (6 bases). Trimming stripped 2 bases from V and 3 bases from J, with 11 bases between. The CDR3 sequence is 14 residues long. Germline CDR1 reads SGHRS; CDR2 reads YFSETQ. CDR3 protein: CASSFGPGEETQYF. The DNA for the CDR3 is TGCGCCAGCAGCTTCGGACCGGGGGAAGAGACCCAGTACTTC.

In nucleotides, the CDR3 is TGTGCCAGCAGGGAAGACAGCCTTTCATCCAATGAGCAGTTCTTC. This gives the protein CASREDSLSSNEQFF. The rearrangement joins TRBV11-2 to TRBJ2-1; D perhaps matches TRBD1 (5 bases). V shed 6 bases and J shed 6 bases, with 18 bases lying between them. Germline V lookup: CDR1 SGHAT, CDR2 FQNNGV. The CDR3 runs 15 residues.

V is TRBV19 and J is TRBJ1-5; D gene uncertain. This CDR3 has 17 amino acids. Germline V gives CDR1 LNHDA, CDR2 SQIVND (reference sequence). V lost 3 bases and J 0 bases, leaving 15 bases between the germline ends. DNA of the CDR3: TGTGCCAGTAGTATCAGCCTTCGAGGCTTTAGCAATCAGCCCCAGCATTTT. Protein sequence: CASSISLRGFSNQPQHF.

This clonotype was seen a few times. V and J are TRBV7-9 and TRBJ2-3; D not resolved. V was cut by 1 base and J by 9 bases, with 11 bases left in between. The CDR3 has 13 amino acids. Germline CDR1 reads SEHNR; CDR2 reads FQNEAQ (reference sequence). CDR3 sequence reads: CASSLDSSGTQYF. The DNA of the CDR3 is TGTGCCAGCAGCTTAGATTCTAGTGGCACGCAGTATTTT.

The rearrangement uses TRBV7-9 and TRBJ2-1; 14 bases fit TRBD2. The CDR3 is made up of 14 amino acids. The V gene end was trimmed by 5 bases and the J gene end by 8 bases; junction bases not matched to a gene: 2. Germline lookup yields CDR1 SEHNR and CDR2 FQNEAQ (reference sequence). The chain's CDR3 is CASSGLAGGDEQFF. CDR3 coding DNA: TGTGCCAGCAGCGGACTAGCGGGAGGCGATGAGCAGTTCTTC. Combining the CDR3 with reference TRBV7-9 and TRBJ2-1 gives the whole variable domain DTGVSQNPRHKITKRGQNVTFRCDPISEHNRLYWYRQTLGQGPEFLTYFQNEAQLEKSRLLSDRFSAERPKGSFSTLEIQRTEQGDSAMYLCASSGLAGGDEQFFGPGTRLTVL.

This clonotype has more than one count but fewer than ten. This chain joins TRBV4-3 and TRBJ2-3; D is unclear. The CDR3 consists of 15 residues. Per germline, CDR1 LGHNA and CDR2 YSLEER. V gave up 0 bases and J gave up 8 bases, with 15 bases separating them. The CDR3 spells CASSQESSLPRTQYF. The CDR3 DNA reads as TGCGCCAGCAGCCAAGAGAGTAGTCTCCCCCGTACGCAGTATTTT.

This clonotype was detected ten times or more. The rearrangement joins TRBV2 to TRBJ2-2; D not certain. Germline V gene data show CDR1 as SNHLY and CDR2 as FYNNEI. The CDR3 spans 12 residues. V gave up 3 bases and J gave up 5 bases, with 4 bases separating them. The CDR3 spells CASSDQTGELFF. The CDR3 DNA reads as TGTGCCAGCAGTGATCAAACCGGGGAGCTGTTTTTT. Complete variable domain (other parts from reference TRBV2 and TRBJ2-2): EPEVTQTPSHQVTQMGQEVILRCVPISNHLYFYWYRQILGQKVEFLVSFYNNEISEKSEIFDDQFSVERPDGSNFTLKIRSTKLEDSAMYFCASSDQTGELFFGEGSRLTVL.

The V and J genes are TRBV10-3 and TRBJ1-6, with D uncertain. The germline V gene has CDR1 ENHRY and CDR2 SYGVKD. V gave up 10 bases and J gave up 0 bases, with 19 bases separating them. This CDR3 has 17 amino acids. Written as DNA, the CDR3 is TGTGCCACGTCGACATCTTTCCTCAGCTCCTATAATTCACCCCTCCACTTT. It specifies CATSTSFLSSYNSPLHF.

Turning to this clonotype: At one end the junction does not follow the germline gene, possibly because of a read error. The chain uses TRBV14 and TRBJ2-2; possibly TRBD2 for D (5 bases). The CDR3 covers 11 residues. Germline assignment: CDR1 SGHDN and CDR2 FVKESK. The CDR3 here is CASSQESEVFF. The CDR3 nucleotides read TGTGCCAGCAGCCAAGAATCGGAGGTGTTTTTT.

The chain uses TRBV4-2 and TRBJ2-5; the D is unclear. The germline gives CDR1 LGHNA, CDR2 YNFKEQ. The CDR3 spans 14 residues. V was pared by 0 bases and J by 5 bases, with 10 bases between. CDR3 sequence (DNA): TGTGCCAGCAGCCAAGATCCCGCTTCCGAGACCCAGTACTTC. It is translated as CASSQDPASETQYF.

A few counts support this clonotype. This chain joins TRBV6-1 and TRBJ2-7; no firm D call. In germline, CDR1 is MNHNS, CDR2 SASEGT. Trimming took off 8 bases at V and 3 bases at J, with 14 bases between the two ends. The CDR3 is 13 residues long. The CDR3 reads CASPVAPSYEQYF. The CDR3 bases are TGTGCCAGCCCCGTCGCACCTAGCTACGAGCAGTACTTC.

The chain combines TRBV29-1 with TRBJ2-2; unclear D gene. V was clipped by 4 bases and J by 4 bases, with 13 bases between them. Germline CDR1 and CDR2: SQVTM and ANQGSEA. The CDR3 covers 14 residues. CDR3 in amino acids: CSVAITSTTGELFF. The CDR3 DNA reads TGCAGCGTTGCGATTACATCGACCACCGGGGAGCTGTTTTTT.

This clonotype was found a few times. This chain uses TRBV10-2 with TRBJ2-1, with D maybe TRBD2 (6 bases). Germline V gives CDR1 WSHSY, CDR2 SAAADI. The CDR3 covers 13 residues. V shed 7 bases and J shed 4 bases, with 11 bases lying between them. The CDR3 is CASTGSAYNEQFF. Written as DNA, the CDR3 is TGCGCCAGCACCGGGAGCGCATACAATGAGCAGTTCTTC.

This rearrangement joins TRBV7-2 to TRBJ1-1; D may be TRBD1 (6 bases). This CDR3 is 14 amino acids long. Germline loops: CDR1 SGHTA, CDR2 FQGNSA. V lost 5 bases and J lost 7, with 17 bases in between. CDR3 DNA sequence: TGTGCCAGCAGCCTCAGCCAGGGGCTAGGTGAAGCTTTCTTT. Its translation: CASSLSQGLGEAFF.

The chain couples TRBV20-1 to TRBJ2-2; tentatively, D is TRBD2 (5 bases). This CDR3 spans 15 amino acids. Per germline, CDR1 DFQATT and CDR2 SNEGSKA (reference sequence). Deletions cut 3 bases from V and 3 bases from J, with 14 bases between. The CDR3 sequence: CSASVSSLDTGELFF. Here the CDR3 DNA reads TGCAGTGCTAGTGTGTCTAGCTTAGACACCGGGGAGCTGTTTTTT.

The sample holds many counts of this clonotype. This chain joins TRBV29-1 and TRBJ2-7; tentatively, D is TRBD1 (6 bases). This CDR3 comprises 11 residues. CDR1 is SQVTM, CDR2 ANQGSEA, per germline. Trimming took 4 bases from V and 3 from J, leaving 7 bases between them. CDR3 residues: CSVGTDYEQYF. The CDR3 DNA sequence: TGCAGCGTTGGGACAGACTACGAGCAGTACTTC.

V gene TRBV20-1 combines with J gene TRBJ2-6, with TRBD1 matching 8 bases. This CDR3 is built from 16 residues. Germline lookup yields CDR1 DFQATT and CDR2 SNEGSKA (reference sequence). V shed 3 bases and J 2 bases; nucleotides not matched to a gene: 6. CDR3 DNA: TGCAGTGCTAGGGACAGGGTTTCTGCTGGGGCCAACGTCCTGACTTTC. Translated, it gives CSARDRVSAGANVLTF.

In its sample, this clonotype was seen a few times. The chain links TRBV23-1 to TRBJ2-2, with TRBD1 matching over 8 bases. TRBV23-1 falls under the ORF class, with uncertain function. J was trimmed by 0 bases and V by 1 base; bases with no gene match: 10. The CDR3 spans 19 residues. This CDR3 is CASSQFLSGQGANTGELFF. As DNA, the CDR3 is TGCGCCAGCAGTCAATTCCTCTCTGGACAGGGCGCGAACACCGGGGAGCTGTTTTTT.

J is TRBJ2-3 and V is TRBV20-1, with a weak D call TRBD1 (6 bases). Germline V CDR1 and CDR2: DFQATT, SNEGSKA (reference sequence). The CDR3 covers 19 residues. Between the trimmed V and J ends, which lost 1 base and 0 bases, there was a span of 23 bases. The CDR3, as DNA: TGCAGTGCTAGAGGAGGACGCAGGGGTCAGCCTCCTAGCACAGATACGCAGTATTTT. This codes for CSARGGRRGQPPSTDTQYF.

This clonotype showed up just a few times. The chain couples TRBV27 to TRBJ1-2, with D maybe TRBD1 (5 bases). Germline-derived CDR1 and CDR2 are MNHEY and SMNVEV (reference sequence). V lost 3 bases and J 4 bases, leaving 18 bases between the germline ends. CDR3 length: 16 amino acids. The CDR3 bases are TGTGCCAGCAGTTTTGACAGAACGTTCGGCCTCTATGGCTACACCTTC. It encodes CASSFDRTFGLYGYTF.

The genes are TRBV12-3 or TRBV12-4 and TRBJ2-2; D is possibly TRBD1 or TRBD2 (5 bases each). V lost 1 base and J 1 base, leaving 16 bases between the germline ends. The CDR3 is made up of 18 amino acids. The CDR3 here is CASSLGGWQVKNTGELFF. The CDR3 region has the DNA TGTGCCAGCAGTTTAGGGGGGTGGCAGGTCAAGAACACCGGGGAGCTGTTTTTT.